This T cell receptor (beta chain) was identified during a study of blood T cell repertoires in COVID-19. For the study at large: COVID-19 samples, acute and convalescent, were from the United States, Italy and Spain.

Clones were sequenced by immunoSEQ multiplex PCR, and TCRdb holds only the in-frame ones, with some missing. The sample yields 200,000 to 300,000 clones, over 75% seen once. The Seattle patients joined while their infection was active and were tracked longitudinally afterward. The CDR3 loop spans 14 amino acids. Losses at the gene ends were 1 base for V and 6 bases for J; bases not matched to a gene: 6. Looked up from germline, CDR1 is LGHNA and CDR2 is YSLEER. The TCR was taken from a man in his fifties with COVID-19, enrolled during active disease. The chain joins TRBV4-3 to TRBJ2-7; the match to TRBD2 covers 7 bases. The specimen was peripheral blood. The CDR3 DNA reads TGCGCCAGCAGCCAAGCCCGGACTAGTTCCGAGCAGTACTTC. Its protein is CASSQARTSSEQYF.